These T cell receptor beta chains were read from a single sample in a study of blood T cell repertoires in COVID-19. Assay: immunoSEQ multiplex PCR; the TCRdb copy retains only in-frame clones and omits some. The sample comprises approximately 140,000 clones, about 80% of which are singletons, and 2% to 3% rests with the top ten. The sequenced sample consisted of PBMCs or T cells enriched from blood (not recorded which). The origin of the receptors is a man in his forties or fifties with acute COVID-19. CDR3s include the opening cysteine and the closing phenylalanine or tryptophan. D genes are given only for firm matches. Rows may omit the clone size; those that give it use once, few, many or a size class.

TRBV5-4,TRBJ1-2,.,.,TGTGCCAGCAGCGCCTGGGCAGTAGATGGCTACACCTTC,CASSAWAVDGYTF
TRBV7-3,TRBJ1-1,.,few,TGTGCCAGCAGCCCCGCTAGAGGGACTGAAGCTTTCTTT,CASSPARGTEAFF
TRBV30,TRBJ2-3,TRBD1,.,TGTGCCTGGAGTGTACCCCAGGGGGCCACAGATACGCAGTATTTT,CAWSVPQGATDTQYF
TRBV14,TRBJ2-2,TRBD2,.,TGTGCCAGCAGCCAACTGGGACTAGCGGGAGGAGCGACCGGGGAGCTGTTTTTT,CASSQLGLAGGATGELFF
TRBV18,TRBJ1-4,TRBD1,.,TGTGCCAGCTCACCAATCACAGGGGTTAATGAAAAACTGTTTTTT,CASSPITGVNEKLFF
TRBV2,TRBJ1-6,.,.,TGTGCCAGCAGTGACAGGGTAGAATCACCCCTCCACTTT,CASSDRVESPLHF
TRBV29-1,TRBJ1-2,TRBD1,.,TGCAGCGTTGAAGGCGGACAGGGTGGAGGAGAGGGCTACACCTTC,CSVEGGQGGGEGYTF
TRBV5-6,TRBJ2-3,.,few,TGTGCCAGCAGCTTGGCCTATCGGGAGACAGATACGCAGTATTTT,CASSLAYRETDTQYF
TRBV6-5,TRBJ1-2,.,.,TGTGCCAGCAGTTACGGACACCTCTATGGCTACACCTTC,CASSYGHLYGYTF
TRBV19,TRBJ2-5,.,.,TGTGCCAGTAGTATGACAGCCCAAGAGACCCAGTACTTC,CASSMTAQETQYF
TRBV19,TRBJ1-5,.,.,TGTGCCAGTAGTATAGTCGGATTTTACCGGGCCTTGGGGCCGAATCAGCCCCAGCATTTT,CASSIVGFYRALGPNQPQHF
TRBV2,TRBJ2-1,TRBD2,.,TGTGCCAGCTGTACTAGCGGATGGAATGAGCAGTTCTTC,CASCTSGWNEQFF
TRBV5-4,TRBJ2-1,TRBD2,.,TGTGCCAGCAGCTTAGCGGGAGGGCCGGTGGATGAGCAGTTCTTC,CASSLAGGPVDEQFF
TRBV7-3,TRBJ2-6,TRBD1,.,TGTGCCAGCAGCCTTCAATCCGGGACAGGCTTCGGGGCCAACGTCCTGACTTTC,CASSLQSGTGFGANVLTF
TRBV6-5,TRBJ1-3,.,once,TGTGCCAGCAGCTTACAGGGCTCTGGAAACACCATATATTTT,CASSLQGSGNTIYF
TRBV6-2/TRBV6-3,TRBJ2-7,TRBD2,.,TGTGCCAGCAGTTCCGGGACTAGCGGGAGGTGGGCCTACGAGCAGTACTTC,CASSSGTSGRWAYEQYF
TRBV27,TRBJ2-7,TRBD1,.,TGTGCCAGCAGTTTTTGGGACAGAGCCTACGAGCAGTACTTC,CASSFWDRAYEQYF
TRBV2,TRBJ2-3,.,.,TGTGCCAGCAGTGACCTCCAGCGGTTCACAGATACGCAGTATTTT,CASSDLQRFTDTQYF
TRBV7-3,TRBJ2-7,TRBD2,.,TGTGCCAGCAGCTTAGTAGCAGCGGGGCAGGGCGCCTACGAGCAGTACTTC,CASSLVAAGQGAYEQYF
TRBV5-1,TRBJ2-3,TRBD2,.,TGCGCCAGCAGCACCGCACTAGCGGCGGGCACAGATACGCAGTATTTT,CASSTALAAGTDTQYF
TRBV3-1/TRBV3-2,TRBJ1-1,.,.,TGTGCCAGCAGCCAGGGGGTAGGGGGCACTGAAGCTTTCTTT,CASSQGVGGTEAFF
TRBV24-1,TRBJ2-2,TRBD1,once,TGTGCCACCATGGGGACAGGGAACACCGGGGAGCTGTTTTTT,CATMGTGNTGELFF
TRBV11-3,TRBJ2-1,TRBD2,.,TGTGCCAGCAGCTTTAGCGGGAGTAGGTACAATGAGCAGTTCTTC,CASSFSGSRYNEQFF
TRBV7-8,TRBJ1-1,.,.,TGTGCCAGCAGCTTAAGGCGTTGGCGGGATTACACTGAAGCTTTCTTT,CASSLRRWRDYTEAFF
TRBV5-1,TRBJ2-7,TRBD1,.,TGCGCCAGCAGCTTCCAGGGACAGTCCTACGAGCAGTACTTC,CASSFQGQSYEQYF
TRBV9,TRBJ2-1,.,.,TGTGCCAGCAGCCCGGGGACACAGGTTTTCAATGAGCAGTTCTTC,CASSPGTQVFNEQFF
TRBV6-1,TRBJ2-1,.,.,TGTGCCAGCAGTTACGGGGTTGAGCAGTTCTTC,CASSYGVEQFF
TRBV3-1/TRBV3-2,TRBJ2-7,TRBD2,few,TGTGCCAGCAGCCAAGATAGGACTAGCGGGGACCCCTACGAGCAGTACTTC,CASSQDRTSGDPYEQYF
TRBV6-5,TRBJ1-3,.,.,TGTGCCAGCAGTTATTCGGGCTCTGGAAACACCATATATTTT,CASSYSGSGNTIYF
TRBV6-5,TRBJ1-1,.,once,TGTGCCAGCAGGGGGAGGATGAACACTGAAGCTTTCTTT,CASRGRMNTEAFF
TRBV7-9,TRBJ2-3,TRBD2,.,TGTGCCAGCAGCCCCGGGACTAGCGCAGATACGCAGTATTTT,CASSPGTSADTQYF
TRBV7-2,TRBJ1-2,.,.,TGTGCCAGCAGCTCCCCCGGGTTGGGGCCCTATGGCTACACCTTC,CASSSPGLGPYGYTF
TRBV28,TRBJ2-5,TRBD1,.,TGTGCCAGCAGTCACAGGGGGCTTGGGCGAGAGACCCAGTACTTC,CASSHRGLGRETQYF
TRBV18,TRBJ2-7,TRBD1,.,TGTGCCAGCTCATCGGGGACAGCTTCCGAGCAGTACTTC,CASSSGTASEQYF
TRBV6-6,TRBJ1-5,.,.,TGTGCCAGCAGCAACAATCAGCCCCAGCATTTT,CASSNNQPQHF
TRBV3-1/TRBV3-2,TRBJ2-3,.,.,TGTGCCAGCAGCCAAGAGGGTCAGGTCGGGGGCACAGATACGCAGTATTTT,CASSQEGQVGGTDTQYF
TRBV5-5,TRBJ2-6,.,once,TGTGCCAGCAGCTTGTCTCGTGGGGCCAACGTCCTGACTTTC,CASSLSRGANVLTF
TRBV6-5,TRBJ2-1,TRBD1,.,TGTGCCAGCAGAAGGACAGGAAACAATGAGCAGTTCTTC,CASRRTGNNEQFF
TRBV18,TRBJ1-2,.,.,TGTGCCAGCTCACCAGAGGCAGCCCCTTACTATGGCTACACCTTC,CASSPEAAPYYGYTF
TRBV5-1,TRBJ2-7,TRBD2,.,TGCGCCAGCAGCCCGGGAGGGGGGGCATCCTACGAGCAGTACTTC,CASSPGGGASYEQYF
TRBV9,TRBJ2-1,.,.,TGTGCCAGCAGCGTAGGGGTCAGGGTAGACAATGAGCAGTTCTTC,CASSVGVRVDNEQFF
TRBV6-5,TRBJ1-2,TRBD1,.,TGTGCCAGCAGACCGGGACAGGGAACCGGTGGCTACACCTTC,CASRPGQGTGGYTF
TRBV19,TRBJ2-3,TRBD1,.,TGTGCCAGTAGGGACAGGTCTCGCTCTAGCACAGATACGCAGTATTTT,CASRDRSRSSTDTQYF
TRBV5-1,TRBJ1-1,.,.,TGCGCCAGCAGCTTGGGACGGACAGCGAACACTGAAGCTTTCTTT,CASSLGRTANTEAFF
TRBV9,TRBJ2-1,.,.,TGTGCCAGCAGCCCCCGTCTAGAAGTTTGGAACAATGAGCAGTTCTTC,CASSPRLEVWNNEQFF
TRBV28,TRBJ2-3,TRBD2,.,TGTGCCAGCAGCCGCACAGGCGGGGGGCCGAGAAGCACAGATACGCAGTATTTT,CASSRTGGGPRSTDTQYF
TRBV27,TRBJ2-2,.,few,TGTGCCAGCAGGCTTACAGGGTCGACCGGGGAGCTGTTTTTT,CASRLTGSTGELFF
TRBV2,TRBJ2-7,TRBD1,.,TGTGCCAGCAGTGAAGGCGGACAGGGGTTCTACGAGCAGTACTTC,CASSEGGQGFYEQYF
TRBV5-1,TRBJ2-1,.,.,TGCGCCAGCAGCTTCCTTTCTCAGGGTGGTGAGCAGTTCTTC,CASSFLSQGGEQFF
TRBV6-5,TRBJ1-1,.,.,TGTGCCAGCAGTTATGACAGCTTTATGACTGAAGCTTTCTTT,CASSYDSFMTEAFF
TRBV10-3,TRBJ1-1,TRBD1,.,TGTGCCATCAGGTTTGACAGGGAAGGTACTGAAGCTTTCTTT,CAIRFDREGTEAFF
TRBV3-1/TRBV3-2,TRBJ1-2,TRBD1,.,TGTGCCAGCAGCCAAAGACAGGGGGGAACTGGCTACACCTTC,CASSQRQGGTGYTF
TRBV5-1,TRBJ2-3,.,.,TGCGCCAGCAGCTTGGTGGGTGACAGCTCAGATACGCAGTATTTT,CASSLVGDSSDTQYF
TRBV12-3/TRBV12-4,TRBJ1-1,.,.,TGTGCCAGCAGTCGGTCGGGACTCCCTGAAGCTTTCTTT,CASSRSGLPEAFF
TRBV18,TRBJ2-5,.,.,TGTGCCAGCTCACCCGCGACCCCGCGGGAGACCCAGTACTTC,CASSPATPRETQYF